These 28 T cell receptor beta chains came from one sample sequenced in a study of shared clonotypes between healthy human individuals. Assay used: immunoSEQ multiplex PCR; TCRdb lists only in-frame clones, some missing. The table lists 2 million to 2.5 million clones, 85% to 95% of them singletons. The specimen was naive CD4+ T cells from PBMCs. Subset indicated: CD45RA+ positively selected. These receptors were obtained from a man between 18 and 35 years old in good health. Some clones in this sample may be carry-over from other donors' samples.

The J gene is TRBJ2-5, the V gene TRBV10-1; a weak D match, TRBD1 (6 bases). The CDR3 has 14 residues. Germline loops: CDR1 WNHNN, CDR2 SYGVQD (reference sequence). The V gene lost 2 bases and the J gene lost 6 bases, with 13 bases spanning the gap. The DNA of the CDR3 is TGCGCCAGCAGTGAGGGGGGCCGCGAGAAGACCCAGTACTTC. This gives the protein CASSEGGREKTQYF.

The rearrangement joins TRBV7-9 to TRBJ2-2, with D tentatively TRBD2 (5 bases). The germline gives CDR1 SEHNR, CDR2 FQNEAQ (reference sequence). This CDR3 region has 15 residues. The germline V and J ends were trimmed by 7 bases and 3 bases, with 15 bases remaining between them. This CDR3 is CASTDSPGDTGELFF. For the CDR3, the DNA is TGTGCCAGCACCGATTCTCCCGGGGACACCGGGGAGCTGTTTTTT.

The chain recombines TRBV4-2 with TRBJ1-2; tentative D call: TRBD1 (6 bases). The ends were cut back, 0 bases at V and 2 bases at J, with 10 bases in the middle. The CDR3 is 15 residues long. Looked up from germline, CDR1 is LGHNA and CDR2 is YNFKEQ. In nucleotides, the CDR3 is TGTGCCAGCAGCCAAGAGAAAGGGGGGAACTATGGCTACACCTTC. Encoded protein: CASSQEKGGNYGYTF.

The V call is TRBV6-5, the J call TRBJ2-2; 12 bases are shared with TRBD2. V was clipped by 3 bases and J by 5 bases; unmatched bases: 4. The germline gives CDR1 MNHEY, CDR2 SVGAGI. This CDR3 region has 16 residues. The CDR3 sequence is CASSYLAGGRTGELFF. The CDR3 nucleotides read TGTGCCAGCAGTTATCTAGCGGGAGGGCGAACCGGGGAGCTGTTTTTT.

This clone was observed a handful of times. The chain carries TRBV18 and TRBJ1-1; D call uncertain. Germline CDR1 KGHSH, CDR2 LQKENI. The CDR3 loop spans 12 amino acids. The V end was cut by 4 bases, the J end by 1 base, with 4 bases between. The chain's CDR3 is CASSQENTEAFF. The DNA for the CDR3 is TGTGCCAGCTCACAGGAGAACACTGAAGCTTTCTTT.

V gene TRBV19 combines with J gene TRBJ1-2, with D possibly TRBD1 on 5 matching bases. This CDR3 has 15 residues. CDR1 and CDR2 from the germline V gene are LNHDA and SQIVND (reference sequence). Trimming took off 3 bases at V and 4 bases at J, with 15 bases between the two ends. CDR3 sequence: CASSIATVLIYGYTF. Written as DNA, the CDR3 is TGTGCCAGTAGTATCGCGACAGTCCTCATCTATGGCTACACCTTC.

The chain carries TRBV28 and TRBJ2-7; 8 nucleotides match TRBD1. This CDR3 spans 14 amino acids. With 6 bases clipped from V and 1 base from J, the junction kept 5 bases outside the gene matches. Germline V gene data show CDR1 as MDHEN and CDR2 as SYDVKM. CDR3 coding DNA: TGTGCCAGCAGACGACAGGGGACGTCCTACGAGCAGTACTTC. As protein: CASRRQGTSYEQYF.

This clone was counted a few times. The V and J genes are TRBV18 and TRBJ2-7, with TRBD1 matching 9 bases. The CDR3 is 13 residues long. Germline assignment: CDR1 KGHSH and CDR2 LQKENI. J gave up 7 bases and V 8 bases, and 9 bases lay outside the gene matches. The CDR3 coding sequence is TGTGCCAGCGCCCGGGACAGGGCGGGTGAGCAGTACTTC. As protein: CASARDRAGEQYF.

This clone was picked up one time. The rearrangement links TRBV4-2 to TRBJ2-3; 14 bases map to TRBD2. Germline trimming cut 4 bases from V and 4 bases from J; bases unmatched to any gene: 4. From germline, CDR1 is LGHNA and CDR2 YNFKEQ. The CDR3 totals 16 residues. The CDR3 DNA follows: TGTGCCAGCAGCCCGGGGACTAGCGGGAGCGCAGATACGCAGTATTTT. Protein sequence: CASSPGTSGSADTQYF.

The genes are TRBV10-2 and TRBJ1-5, with 7 bases that match TRBD1. V trimming: 1 base; J trimming: 9 bases; junction bases outside the gene matches: 15. This CDR3 is 17 amino acids long. The V gene's germline CDR1 is WSHSY and CDR2 SAAADI. As DNA, the CDR3 is TGCGCCAGCAGTGAGTGGGGCTTCACAGGGGAGGATCGGCCCCAGCATTTT. Its protein product is CASSEWGFTGEDRPQHF.

On this clone itself: This same CDR3 is encoded by further DNA sequences in the sample. V usage is TRBV28 and J usage is TRBJ2-3; D remains ambiguous. The V end lost 3 bases, the J end lost 8 bases, and 6 bases lay between the germline ends. The length of the CDR3 is 11 residues. Germline-derived CDR1 and CDR2 are MDHEN and SYDVKM. In DNA, the CDR3 is TGTGCCAGCAGTTTGAGTGGTACGCAGTATTTT. As protein: CASSLSGTQYF.

The chain couples TRBV5-1 to TRBJ2-5; the D is unclear. Trimming cost V 0 bases and J 1 base, with 13 bases left between them. Germline V gene sequence: CDR1 SGHRS, CDR2 YFSETQ. The CDR3 loop spans 16 amino acids. CDR3 sequence: CASSLGPAGFQETQYF. DNA for the CDR3: TGCGCCAGCAGCTTGGGACCTGCAGGATTCCAAGAGACCCAGTACTTC. Looking up the rest from reference TRBV5-1 and TRBJ2-5 gives the full variable domain: KAGVTQTPRYLIKTRGQQVTLSCSPISGHRSVSWYQQTPGQGLQFLFEYFSETQRNKGNFPGRFSGRQFSNSRSEMNVSTLELGDSALYLCASSLGPAGFQETQYFGPGTRLLVL.

Comments on this clone: Other DNA sequences of this sample code for an identical CDR3. This rearrangement joins TRBV18 to TRBJ2-7; 12 positions match TRBD2. V lost 2 bases and J lost 4; bases outside the gene matches: 0. The CDR3 covers 14 residues. CDR1 KGHSH and CDR2 LQKENI come from the germline V gene. In DNA, the CDR3 is TGTGCCAGCTCACCAGGGACTAGCGGGTACGAGCAGTACTTC. It yields the protein CASSPGTSGYEQYF.

This clone was observed a single time. This chain uses TRBV5-1 with TRBJ2-7, with 9 bases matching TRBD1. V gave up 2 bases and J gave up 4 bases; unmatched junction bases: 10. CDR3 size: 16 residues. Germline CDR1 is SGHRS and CDR2 is YFSETQ. Here the CDR3 reads CASSFPEQGAKYEQYF. Written as DNA, the CDR3 is TGCGCCAGCAGCTTCCCCGAACAGGGGGCGAAATACGAGCAGTACTTC.

Only one count was recorded for this clone. V is TRBV6-5 and J is TRBJ1-2; TRBD1 matches at 10 bases. V was clipped by 3 bases and J by 6 bases; unmatched bases: 7. Germline V gives CDR1 MNHEY, CDR2 SVGAGI. The CDR3 runs 15 residues. CDR3 bases: TGTGCCAGCAGTTATTGGACAGGGGGACTAGATGGCTACACCTTC. Protein product: CASSYWTGGLDGYTF.

Here the CDR3 reads CASSPSGDEQFF. The CDR3 nucleotides read TGTGCCAGCAGCCCGAGCGGGGATGAGCAGTTCTTC. J is TRBJ2-1 and V is TRBV7-9; 7 bases are shared with TRBD2. Trimming at V came to 5 bases and at J to 8 bases, leaving 3 bases not matched to a gene. The CDR3 spans 12 residues. Germline CDR1 and CDR2: SEHNR and FQNEAQ (reference sequence).

Written as DNA, the CDR3 is TGTGCCAGCAGGCCCGACAGCCACTCAGTAGACGAGTATTTT. It yields the protein CASRPDSHSVDEYF. The gene calls are TRBV28 and TRBJ2-3; tentatively, D is TRBD1 (5 bases). V lost 6 bases to trimming and J lost 13 bases, with 23 bases between them. CDR1 MDHEN and CDR2 SYDVKM come from the germline V gene. The CDR3 consists of 14 residues.

V usage is TRBV15 and J usage is TRBJ2-7; 8 bases agree with TRBD2. Germline trimming cut 1 base from V and 4 bases from J; bases unmatched to any gene: 12. CDR1 is LNHNV, CDR2 YYDKDF, per germline (reference sequence). The CDR3 spans 17 residues. The chain's CDR3 is CATSRAGRGAGAYEQYF. As DNA, the CDR3 is TGTGCCACCAGCAGAGCCGGGAGGGGAGCGGGCGCTTACGAGCAGTACTTC.

V gene TRBV30 combines with J gene TRBJ2-7; TRBD1 agrees at 10 bases. Looked up from germline, CDR1 is GTSNPN and CDR2 is SVGIG (reference sequence). Trimming at V came to 5 bases and at J to 4 bases, leaving 8 bases not matched to a gene. CDR3 length: 14 amino acids. CDR3 protein: CAWGEDRGWYEQYF. CDR3 in DNA: TGTGCCTGGGGAGAGGACAGGGGGTGGTACGAGCAGTACTTC.

V gene TRBV11-2 combines with J gene TRBJ1-2; 9 nucleotides align to TRBD1. This CDR3 is built from 15 residues. In germline, CDR1 is SGHAT, CDR2 FQNNGV. Trimming took 2 bases from V and 3 from J; bases not matched to a gene: 4. The CDR3 reads CASSLRRTGDYGYTF. As DNA, the CDR3 is TGTGCCAGCAGCTTAAGGAGGACAGGGGACTATGGCTACACCTTC.

The chain recombines TRBV6-5 with TRBJ2-7, with D tentatively TRBD2 (6 bases). V shed 11 bases and J shed 5 bases, with 19 bases lying between them. The CDR3 is made up of 13 amino acids. Germline loops: CDR1 MNHEY, CDR2 SVGAGI. CDR3 in DNA: TGTGCCTCCTCGAGACTAGGATTTAACGAGCAGTACTTC. The encoded protein is CASSRLGFNEQYF.

The chain couples TRBV5-1 to TRBJ1-2; no firm D call. Germline assignment: CDR1 SGHRS and CDR2 YFSETQ. Deletions cut 4 bases from V and 0 bases from J, with 4 bases between. This CDR3 has 12 amino acids. The CDR3 loop is CASSPPNYGYTF. In DNA, the CDR3 is TGCGCCAGCAGCCCCCCTAACTATGGCTACACCTTC. The variable domain in full, with the rest retrieved from reference TRBV5-1 and TRBJ1-2, is KAGVTQTPRYLIKTRGQQVTLSCSPISGHRSVSWYQQTPGQGLQFLFEYFSETQRNKGNFPGRFSGRQFSNSRSEMNVSTLELGDSALYLCASSPPNYGYTFGSGTRLTVV.

This rearrangement joins TRBV7-8 to TRBJ2-5; D unresolved. V lost 0 bases and J lost 0, with 8 bases in between. This CDR3 has 15 amino acids. Germline assignment: CDR1 SGHVS and CDR2 FQNEAQ. This CDR3 reads CASSLAGRNQETQYF. Here the CDR3 DNA reads TGTGCCAGCAGCTTAGCGGGCAGAAACCAAGAGACCCAGTACTTC. Looking up the rest from reference TRBV7-8 and TRBJ2-5 gives the full variable domain: GAGVSQSPRYKVAKRGQDVALRCDPISGHVSLFWYQQALGQGPEFLTYFQNEAQLDKSGLPSDRFFAERPEGSVSTLKIQRTQQEDSAVYLCASSLAGRNQETQYFGPGTRLLVL.

CDR3 coding DNA: TGTGCCAGCAGTGAGATTCGGGGGGCCCAGTACTTC. Protein: CASSEIRGAQYF. This chain links TRBV2 with TRBJ2-5; the match to TRBD2 covers 7 bases. Germline assignment: CDR1 SNHLY and CDR2 FYNNEI. With V trimmed by 3 bases and J by 9 bases, 4 bases remained unmatched. This CDR3 comprises 12 residues. Full variable domain (remainder filled in from reference TRBV2 and TRBJ2-5): EPEVTQTPSHQVTQMGQEVILRCVPISNHLYFYWYRQILGQKVEFLVSFYNNEISEKSEIFDDQFSVERPDGSNFTLKIRSTKLEDSAMYFCASSEIRGAQYFGPGTRLLVL.

The count of this clone is one. This chain uses TRBV29-1 with TRBJ2-7, with D possibly matching TRBD2 (6 bases). Germline V gives CDR1 SQVTM, CDR2 ANQGSEA. The V gene lost 7 bases and the J gene lost 6 bases, with 19 bases spanning the gap. The CDR3 contains 13 residues. CDR3: CSANPGLTGEQYF. CDR3 nucleotides: TGCAGCGCAAACCCGGGACTGACGGGCGAGCAGTACTTC.

V usage is TRBV27 and J usage is TRBJ2-7; TRBD1 aligns across 7 bases. In germline, CDR1 is MNHEY, CDR2 SMNVEV (reference sequence). Losses at the gene ends were 5 bases for V and 2 bases for J; bases not matched to a gene: 12. The CDR3 is 16 residues long. CDR3 amino acids: CASSRSPGTATYEQYF. CDR3 nucleotide sequence: TGTGCCAGCAGTCGCTCCCCCGGGACAGCGACCTACGAGCAGTACTTC.

This sequence joins TRBV10-1 and TRBJ2-3; D is undetermined. Looked up from germline, CDR1 is WNHNN and CDR2 is SYGVQD (reference sequence). Trimming shortened V by 2 bases and J by 3 bases, and 9 bases separated the two germline ends. The CDR3 consists of 14 residues. Written as DNA, the CDR3 is TGCGCCAGCAGTGAGCGTTTCGTTACAGATACGCAGTATTTT. Encoded protein: CASSERFVTDTQYF.

J is TRBJ2-1 and V is TRBV19; maybe TRBD1 (8 bases). Trimming removed 4 bases at V and 9 bases at J, with 22 bases between. Germline V gives CDR1 LNHDA, CDR2 SQIVND (reference sequence). This CDR3 spans 16 amino acids. The CDR3 region is CASSKWTGPGGGEQFF. CDR3 nucleotides: TGTGCCAGTAGTAAATGGACAGGGCCGGGAGGCGGTGAGCAGTTCTTC.